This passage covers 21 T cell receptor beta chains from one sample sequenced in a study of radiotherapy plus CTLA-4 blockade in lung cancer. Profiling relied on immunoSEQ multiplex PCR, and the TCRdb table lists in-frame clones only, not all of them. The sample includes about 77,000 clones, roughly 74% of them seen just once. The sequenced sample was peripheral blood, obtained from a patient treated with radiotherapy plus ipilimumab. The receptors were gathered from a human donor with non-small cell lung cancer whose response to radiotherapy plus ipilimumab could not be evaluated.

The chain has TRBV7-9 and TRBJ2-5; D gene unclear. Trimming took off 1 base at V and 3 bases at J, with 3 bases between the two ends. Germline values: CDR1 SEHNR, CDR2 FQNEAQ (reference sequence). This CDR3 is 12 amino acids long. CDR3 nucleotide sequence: TGTGCCAGCAGCTTAGTCGAAGAGACCCAGTACTTC. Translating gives CASSLVEETQYF.

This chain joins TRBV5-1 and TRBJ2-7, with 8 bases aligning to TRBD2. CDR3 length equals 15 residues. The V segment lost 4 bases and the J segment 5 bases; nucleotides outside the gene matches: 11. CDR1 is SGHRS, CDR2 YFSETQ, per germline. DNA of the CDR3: TGCGCCAGCAGCCTGCGGGGGGAATTCCTCCACGAGCAGTACTTC. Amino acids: CASSLRGEFLHEQYF.

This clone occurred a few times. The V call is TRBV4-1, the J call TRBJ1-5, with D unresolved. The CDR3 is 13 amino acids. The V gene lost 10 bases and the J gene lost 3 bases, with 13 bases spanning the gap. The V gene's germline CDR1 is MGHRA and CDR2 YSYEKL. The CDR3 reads CATATVNNQPQHF. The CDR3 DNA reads TGCGCCACCGCTACAGTCAACAATCAGCCCCAGCATTTT.

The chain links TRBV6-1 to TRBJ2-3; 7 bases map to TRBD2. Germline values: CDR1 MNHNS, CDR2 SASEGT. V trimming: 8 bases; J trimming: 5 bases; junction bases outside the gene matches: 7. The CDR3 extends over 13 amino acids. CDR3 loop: CASGWGGQDTQYF. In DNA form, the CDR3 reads TGTGCCAGCGGGTGGGGGGGTCAAGATACGCAGTATTTT.

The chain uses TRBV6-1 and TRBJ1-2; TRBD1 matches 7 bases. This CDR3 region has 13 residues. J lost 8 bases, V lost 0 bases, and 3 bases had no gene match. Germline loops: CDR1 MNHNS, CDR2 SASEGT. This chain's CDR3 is CASSEARTGGYTF. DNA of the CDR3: TGTGCCAGCAGTGAAGCGCGGACAGGAGGCTACACCTTC.

In DNA form, the CDR3 reads TGTGCCAAGGGACAGGGAACCTACGAGCAGTACTTC. The encoded protein is CAKGQGTYEQYF. The chain carries TRBV2 and TRBJ2-7; the match to TRBD1 covers 9 bases. Germline-derived CDR1 and CDR2 are SNHLY and FYNNEI. V gave up 10 bases and J gave up 2 bases; unmatched junction bases: 3. The CDR3 is 12 amino acids.

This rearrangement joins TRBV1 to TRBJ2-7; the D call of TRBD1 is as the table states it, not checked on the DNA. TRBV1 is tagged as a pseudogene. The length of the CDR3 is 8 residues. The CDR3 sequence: CPSETGPF. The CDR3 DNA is TGTCCCTCAGAGACAGGTCCTTTC.

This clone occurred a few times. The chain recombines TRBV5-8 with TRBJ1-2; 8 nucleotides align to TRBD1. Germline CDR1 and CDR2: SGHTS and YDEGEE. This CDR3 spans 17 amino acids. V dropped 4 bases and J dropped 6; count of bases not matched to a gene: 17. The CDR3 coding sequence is TGTGCCAGCAGCCCCTGGAGGGCAGGGGGCATCGTGGATGGCTACACCTTC. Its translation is CASSPWRAGGIVDGYTF. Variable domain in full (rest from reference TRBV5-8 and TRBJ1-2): EAGVTQSPTHLIKTRGQQATLRCSPISGHTSVYWYQQALGLGLQFLLWYDEGEERNRGNFPPRFSGRQFPNYSSELNVNALELEDSALYLCASSPWRAGGIVDGYTFGSGTRLTVV.

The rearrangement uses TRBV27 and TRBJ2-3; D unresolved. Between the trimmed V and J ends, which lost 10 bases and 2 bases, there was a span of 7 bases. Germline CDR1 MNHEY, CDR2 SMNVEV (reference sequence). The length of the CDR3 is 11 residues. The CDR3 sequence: CAIWATDTQYF. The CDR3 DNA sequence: TGTGCCATTTGGGCCACAGATACGCAGTATTTT.

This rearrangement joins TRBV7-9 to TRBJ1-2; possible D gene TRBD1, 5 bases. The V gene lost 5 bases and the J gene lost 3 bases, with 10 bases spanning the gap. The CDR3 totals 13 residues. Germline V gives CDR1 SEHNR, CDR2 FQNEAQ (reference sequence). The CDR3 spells CASSPQGDYGYTF. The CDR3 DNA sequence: TGTGCCAGCAGCCCCCAGGGCGACTATGGCTACACCTTC.

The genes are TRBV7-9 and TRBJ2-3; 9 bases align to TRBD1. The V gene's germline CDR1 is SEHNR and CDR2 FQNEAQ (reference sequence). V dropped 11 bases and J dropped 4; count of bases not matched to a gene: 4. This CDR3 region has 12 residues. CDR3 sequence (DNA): TGTGCCGGGGGACAGGGATCAGATACGCAGTATTTT. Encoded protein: CAGGQGSDTQYF.

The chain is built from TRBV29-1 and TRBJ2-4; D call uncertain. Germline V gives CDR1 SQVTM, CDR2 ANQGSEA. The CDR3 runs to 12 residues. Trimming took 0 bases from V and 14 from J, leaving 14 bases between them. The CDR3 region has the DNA TGCAGCGTTGAAGAGGCGGCCAGTAAGAAGTACTTC. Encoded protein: CSVEEAASKKYF.

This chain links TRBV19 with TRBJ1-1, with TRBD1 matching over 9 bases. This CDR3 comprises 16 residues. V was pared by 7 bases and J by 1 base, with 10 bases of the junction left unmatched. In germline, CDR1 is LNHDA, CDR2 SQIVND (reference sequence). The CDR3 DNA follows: TGTGCCAGTACCTTTACTCCGGGACAGGGGAACACTGAAGCTTTCTTT. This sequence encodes CASTFTPGQGNTEAFF.

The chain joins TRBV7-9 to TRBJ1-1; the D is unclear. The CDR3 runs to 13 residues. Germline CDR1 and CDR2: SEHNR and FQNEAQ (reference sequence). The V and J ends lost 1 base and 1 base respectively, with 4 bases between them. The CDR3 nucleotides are TGTGCCAGCAGCTTAGGACAGAACACTGAAGCTTTCTTT. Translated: CASSLGQNTEAFF. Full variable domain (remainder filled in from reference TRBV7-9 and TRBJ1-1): DTGVSQNPRHKITKRGQNVTFRCDPISEHNRLYWYRQTLGQGPEFLTYFQNEAQLEKSRLLSDRFSAERPKGSFSTLEIQRTEQGDSAMYLCASSLGQNTEAFFGQGTRLTVV.

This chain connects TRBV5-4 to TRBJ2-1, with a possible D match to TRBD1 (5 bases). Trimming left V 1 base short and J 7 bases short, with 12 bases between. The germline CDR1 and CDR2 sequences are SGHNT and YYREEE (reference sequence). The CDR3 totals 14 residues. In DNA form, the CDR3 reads TGTGCCAGCAGCTTGAAGACAGAGCTAAATGAGCAGTTCTTC. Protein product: CASSLKTELNEQFF. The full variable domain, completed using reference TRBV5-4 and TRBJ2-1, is ETGVTQSPTHLIKTRGQQVTLRCSSQSGHNTVSWYQQALGQGPQFIFQYYREEENGRGNFPPRFSGLQFPNYSSELNVNALELDDSALYLCASSLKTELNEQFFGPGTRLTVL.

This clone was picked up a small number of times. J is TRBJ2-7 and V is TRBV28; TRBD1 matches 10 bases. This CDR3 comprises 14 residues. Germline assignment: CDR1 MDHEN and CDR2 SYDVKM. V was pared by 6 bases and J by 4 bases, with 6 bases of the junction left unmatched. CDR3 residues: CASRIGGQGYEQYF. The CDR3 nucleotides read TGTGCCAGCAGAATCGGGGGACAGGGGTACGAGCAGTACTTC.

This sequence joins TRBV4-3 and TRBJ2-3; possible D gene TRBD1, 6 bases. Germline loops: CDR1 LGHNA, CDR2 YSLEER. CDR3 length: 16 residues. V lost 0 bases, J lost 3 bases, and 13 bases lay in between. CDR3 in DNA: TGCGCCAGCAGCCAAGAAGGCAGGGGCGAAACAGATACGCAGTATTTT. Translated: CASSQEGRGETDTQYF.

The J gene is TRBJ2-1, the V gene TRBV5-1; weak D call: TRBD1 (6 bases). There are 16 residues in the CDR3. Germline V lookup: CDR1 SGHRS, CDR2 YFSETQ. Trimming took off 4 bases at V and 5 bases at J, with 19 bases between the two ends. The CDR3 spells CASSRRIDRSNNEQFF. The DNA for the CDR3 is TGCGCCAGCAGCAGAAGGATCGACAGGTCAAACAATGAGCAGTTCTTC.

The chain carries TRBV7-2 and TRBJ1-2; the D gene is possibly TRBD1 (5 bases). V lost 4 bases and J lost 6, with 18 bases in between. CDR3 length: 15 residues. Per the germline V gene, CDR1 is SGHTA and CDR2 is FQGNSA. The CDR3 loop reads CASSSTTAGWNGYTF. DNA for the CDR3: TGTGCCAGCAGCTCAACTACGGCAGGGTGGAATGGCTACACCTTC.

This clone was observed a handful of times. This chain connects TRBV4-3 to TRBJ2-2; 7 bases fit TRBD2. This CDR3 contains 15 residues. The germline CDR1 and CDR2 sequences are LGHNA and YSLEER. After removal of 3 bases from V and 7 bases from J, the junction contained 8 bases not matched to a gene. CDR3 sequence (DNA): TGCGCCAGCAGCCAGTGGGGAGGGCCGGGCGGGGAGCTGTTTTTT. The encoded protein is CASSQWGGPGGELFF.

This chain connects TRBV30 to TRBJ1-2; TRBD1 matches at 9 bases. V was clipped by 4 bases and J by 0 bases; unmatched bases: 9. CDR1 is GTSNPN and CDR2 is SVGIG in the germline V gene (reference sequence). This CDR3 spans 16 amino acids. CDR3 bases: TGTGCCTGGATCGGGGACAGGGTATATTCTAACTATGGCTACACCTTC. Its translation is CAWIGDRVYSNYGYTF.